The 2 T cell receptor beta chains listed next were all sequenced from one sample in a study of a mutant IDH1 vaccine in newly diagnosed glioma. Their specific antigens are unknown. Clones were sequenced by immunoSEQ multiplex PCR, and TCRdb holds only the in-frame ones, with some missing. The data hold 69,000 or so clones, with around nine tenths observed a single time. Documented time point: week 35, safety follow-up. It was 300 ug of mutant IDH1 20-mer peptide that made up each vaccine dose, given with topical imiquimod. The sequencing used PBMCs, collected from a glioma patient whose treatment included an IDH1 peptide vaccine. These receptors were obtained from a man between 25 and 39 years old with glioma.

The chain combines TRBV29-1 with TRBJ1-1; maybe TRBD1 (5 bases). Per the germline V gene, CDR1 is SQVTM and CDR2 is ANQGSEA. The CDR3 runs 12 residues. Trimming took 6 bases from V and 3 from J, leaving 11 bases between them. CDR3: CSVGESDTEAFF. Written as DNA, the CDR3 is TGCAGCGTAGGGGAGAGTGACACTGAAGCTTTCTTT.

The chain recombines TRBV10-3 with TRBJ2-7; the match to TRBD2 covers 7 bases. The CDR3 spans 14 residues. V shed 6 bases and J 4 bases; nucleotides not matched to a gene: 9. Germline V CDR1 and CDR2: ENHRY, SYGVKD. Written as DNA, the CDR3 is TGTGCCATCAGCGGGAGGTGGCAGCTTTACGAGCAGTACTTC. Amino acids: CAISGRWQLYEQYF.